This T cell receptor (beta chain) was found in a study of blood T cell repertoires in COVID-19. Recruitment covered about two dozen US areas and drew participants whose ages spanned about 18 to 90 years. V dropped 5 bases and J dropped 0; count of bases not matched to a gene: 0. This CDR3 spans 13 amino acids. Remarks on this clone: This same CDR3 is encoded by further DNA sequences in the sample.

The assay was immunoSEQ multiplex PCR, and TCRdb's table has in-frame clones only and misses some. The sample has 300,000 to 400,000 clones; about 86% are singletons. Specimen: PBMCs or T cells enriched from blood (not recorded which). The chain uses TRBV12-3 or TRBV12-4 and TRBJ1-2; 7 bases match TRBD1. This clonotype originated in a middle-aged woman with acute COVID-19. The CDR3 DNA sequence: TGTGCCAGCAGTACAGGGGCTAACTATGGCTACACCTTC. Its protein product is CASSTGANYGYTF.